A single sample gave rise to the 15 T cell receptor beta chains below, sequenced in a study of blood T cell repertoires in COVID-19. The assay was immunoSEQ multiplex PCR, and TCRdb's table has in-frame clones only and misses some. The sample records about 210,000 clones, around four fifths being singletons. The sequenced material came from peripheral blood. Source of these receptors: a woman in her forties or fifties with acute or convalescent COVID-19.

The chain combines TRBV6-1 with TRBJ2-6; tentatively, D is TRBD2 (5 bases). The length of the CDR3 is 19 residues. Trimming shortened V by 3 bases and J by 0 bases, and 18 bases separated the two germline ends. Germline loops: CDR1 MNHNS, CDR2 SASEGT. The CDR3 spells CASSELGIALSSGANVLTF. The CDR3 region has the DNA TGTGCCAGCAGTGAGTTGGGTATAGCGTTGAGCTCTGGGGCCAACGTCCTGACTTTC.

This clone appeared a few times. The V call is TRBV5-6, the J call TRBJ1-1; D unresolved. V was cut by 0 bases and J by 10 bases, with 13 bases left in between. The CDR3 runs 13 residues. Germline loops: CDR1 SGHDT, CDR2 YYEEEE. Written as DNA, the CDR3 is TGTGCCAGCAGCTTGGGTCTTGCGGGAGGAGCTTTCTTT. The encoded protein is CASSLGLAGGAFF.

V usage is TRBV14 and J usage is TRBJ2-5, with 7 positions matching TRBD2. The ends lost 2 bases at V and 5 bases at J; junction bases unmatched: 5. Germline lookup yields CDR1 SGHDN and CDR2 FVKESK. This CDR3 comprises 14 residues. The CDR3 here is CASSQMGLTETQYF. The CDR3 bases are TGTGCCAGCAGCCAAATGGGACTAACGGAGACCCAGTACTTC.

The rearrangement joins TRBV28 to TRBJ2-4; D might be TRBD1 (6 bases). The CDR3 spans 14 residues. The V gene's germline CDR1 is MDHEN and CDR2 SYDVKM. Between the trimmed V and J ends, which lost 5 bases and 5 bases, there was a span of 13 bases. The CDR3 loop reads CASSNDRIQNIQYF. CDR3 DNA: TGTGCCAGCAGTAACGACAGGATCCAAAACATTCAGTACTTC. The full variable domain, its missing parts supplied by reference TRBV28 and TRBJ2-4, is DVKVTQSSRYLVKRTGEKVFLECVQDMDHENMFWYRQDPGLGLRLIYFSYDVKMKEKGDIPEGYSVSREKKERFSLILESASTNQTSMYLCASSNDRIQNIQYFGAGTRLSVL.

This chain uses TRBV11-1 with TRBJ2-1, with 9 bases matching TRBD2. The germline V gene has CDR1 SGHAT and CDR2 FQDESV (reference sequence). The junction had 11 bases not matched to a gene; V was cut back by 2 bases and J by 9 bases. There are 16 residues in the CDR3. As DNA, the CDR3 is TGTGCCAGCAGCTTATTGACTAGCGGATCAGTGCTTGAGCAGTTCTTC. This gives the protein CASSLLTSGSVLEQFF.

The chain joins TRBV3-1 (or the pseudogene TRBV3-2) to TRBJ1-5; D is undetermined. Trimming left V 1 base short and J 7 bases short, with 11 bases between. There are 14 residues in the CDR3. Germline-derived CDR1 and CDR2 are LGHDT and YNNKEL (reference sequence). The CDR3 nucleotides read TGTGCCAGCAGCCAAGGCGGGTCCACCCAGCCCCAGCATTTT. It yields the protein CASSQGGSTQPQHF.

A remark on this clone: An end of the junction does not agree with germline; a read error may underlie this. This chain links TRBV13 with TRBJ2-7, with 8 nucleotides matching TRBD2. Germline V gives CDR1 PRHDT, CDR2 FYEKMQ (reference sequence). There are 16 residues in the CDR3. CDR3 in amino acids: CASSLGRTSSRYEQYF. CDR3 nucleotide sequence: TGTGCCAGCAGCCTAGGCCGGACTAGCTCCCGCTACGAGCAGTACTTC.

V usage is TRBV5-8 and J usage is TRBJ2-3; TRBD2 might be the D (6 bases). CDR1 and CDR2 (germline): SGHTS, YDEGEE. CDR3 length equals 15 residues. Trimming cost V 7 bases and J 5 bases, with 20 bases left between them. CDR3 region: CASGSGPFPRDTQYF. The CDR3 bases are TGTGCCAGCGGGAGCGGGCCTTTCCCCCGAGATACGCAGTATTTT. The full variable domain, its missing parts supplied by reference TRBV5-8 and TRBJ2-3, is EAGVTQSPTHLIKTRGQQATLRCSPISGHTSVYWYQQALGLGLQFLLWYDEGEERNRGNFPPRFSGRQFPNYSSELNVNALELEDSALYLCASGSGPFPRDTQYFGPGTRLTVL.

The chain has TRBV4-1 and TRBJ2-7; 7 bases match TRBD1. After removal of 2 bases from V and 3 bases from J, the junction contained 10 bases not matched to a gene. This CDR3 has 16 residues. From germline, CDR1 is MGHRA and CDR2 YSYEKL. The CDR3 coding sequence is TGCGCCAGCAGCCAACCAGAGGGGGCGCGCGGCTACGAGCAGTACTTC. It encodes CASSQPEGARGYEQYF.

The chain is built from TRBV3-1 (or the pseudogene TRBV3-2) and TRBJ2-1; D ambiguous. Trimming took 1 base from V and 13 from J, leaving 11 bases between them. The CDR3 is 12 residues long. The germline CDR1 and CDR2 sequences are LGHDT and YNNKEL (reference sequence). CDR3 DNA: TGTGCCAGCAGCCAAGGGCTGTCCCGCCAGTTCTTC. Amino acid sequence: CASSQGLSRQFF.

The rearrangement uses TRBV27 and TRBJ1-2; 10 bases agree with TRBD1. J was trimmed by 4 bases and V by 5 bases; bases with no gene match: 4. Per the germline V gene, CDR1 is MNHEY and CDR2 is SMNVEV (reference sequence). This CDR3 is built from 14 residues. In DNA form, the CDR3 reads TGTGCCAGCAGTCCCGGACAGGGGGTCTATGGCTACACCTTC. Translation gives CASSPGQGVYGYTF.

This clone was recorded only once. V gene TRBV5-1 combines with J gene TRBJ1-3, with 10 positions matching TRBD1. V was clipped by 4 bases and J by 4 bases; unmatched bases: 8. The CDR3 is made up of 16 amino acids. Looked up from germline, CDR1 is SGHRS and CDR2 is YFSETQ. CDR3 sequence: CASSRTGTGVGNTIYF. The CDR3 nucleotides are TGCGCCAGCAGCAGAACCGGGACAGGGGTCGGAAACACCATATATTTT. The full variable domain, with the rest looked up from reference TRBV5-1 and TRBJ1-3, is KAGVTQTPRYLIKTRGQQVTLSCSPISGHRSVSWYQQTPGQGLQFLFEYFSETQRNKGNFPGRFSGRQFSNSRSEMNVSTLELGDSALYLCASSRTGTGVGNTIYFGEGSWLTVV.

The V and J genes are TRBV20-1 and TRBJ1-3; D unclear. The germline CDR1 and CDR2 sequences are DFQATT and SNEGSKA (reference sequence). Trimming pared 3 bases from V and 0 bases from J, leaving 9 bases between. The CDR3 is 14 residues long. CDR3 loop: CSASGHYSGNTIYF. The CDR3 coding sequence is TGCAGTGCTAGTGGGCACTACTCTGGAAACACCATATATTTT.

A note on this clone: Additional DNA sequences in this sample encode the identical CDR3. This CDR3 reads CASSPEGGDEQFF. The DNA for the CDR3 is TGTGCCAGCTCACCAGAGGGCGGGGATGAGCAGTTCTTC. The J gene is TRBJ2-1, the V gene TRBV18, with D tentatively TRBD2 (6 bases). Trimming cost V 2 bases and J 8 bases, with 10 bases left between them. CDR1 is KGHSH, CDR2 LQKENI, per germline. The CDR3 loop spans 13 amino acids.

The V gene is TRBV3-1 (or the pseudogene TRBV3-2), the J gene TRBJ1-2; D unclear. The CDR3 runs 14 residues. CDR1 is LGHDT, CDR2 YNNKEL, per germline (reference sequence). V shed 4 bases and J shed 4 bases, with 13 bases lying between them. CDR3 protein: CASSPMGRFYGYTF. The CDR3 bases are TGTGCCAGCAGCCCCATGGGCAGGTTCTATGGCTACACCTTC.